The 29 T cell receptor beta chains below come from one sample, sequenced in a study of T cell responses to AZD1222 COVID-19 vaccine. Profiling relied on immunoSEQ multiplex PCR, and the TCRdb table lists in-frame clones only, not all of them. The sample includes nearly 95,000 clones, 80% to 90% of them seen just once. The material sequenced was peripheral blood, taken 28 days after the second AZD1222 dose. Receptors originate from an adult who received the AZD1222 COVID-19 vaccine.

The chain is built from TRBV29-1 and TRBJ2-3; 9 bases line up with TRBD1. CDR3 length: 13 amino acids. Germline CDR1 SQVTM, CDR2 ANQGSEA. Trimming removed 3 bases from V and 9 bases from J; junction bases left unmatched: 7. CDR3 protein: CSVEGQGEWTQYF. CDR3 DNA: TGCAGCGTTGAGGGACAGGGTGAGTGGACGCAGTATTTT.

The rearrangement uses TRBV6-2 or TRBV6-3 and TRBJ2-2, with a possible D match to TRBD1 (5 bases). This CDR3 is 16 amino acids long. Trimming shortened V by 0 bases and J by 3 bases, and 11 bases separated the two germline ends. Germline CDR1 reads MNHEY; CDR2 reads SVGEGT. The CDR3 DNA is TGTGCCAGCAGTTACTCCAGGGTAGGGTACACCGGGGAGCTGTTTTTT. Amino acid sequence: CASSYSRVGYTGELFF.

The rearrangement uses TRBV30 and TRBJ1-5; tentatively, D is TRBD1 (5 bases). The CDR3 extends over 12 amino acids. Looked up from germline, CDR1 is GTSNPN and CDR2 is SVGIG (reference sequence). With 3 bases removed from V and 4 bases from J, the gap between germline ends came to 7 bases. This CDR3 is CAWREGNQPQHF. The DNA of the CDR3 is TGTGCCTGGAGGGAGGGGAATCAGCCCCAGCATTTT.

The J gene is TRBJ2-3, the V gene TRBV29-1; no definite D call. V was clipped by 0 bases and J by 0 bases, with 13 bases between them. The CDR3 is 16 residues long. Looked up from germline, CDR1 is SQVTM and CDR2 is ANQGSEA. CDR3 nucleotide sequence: TGCAGCGTTGAAGATCTAAGGGATTATAGCACAGATACGCAGTATTTT. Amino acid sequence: CSVEDLRDYSTDTQYF.

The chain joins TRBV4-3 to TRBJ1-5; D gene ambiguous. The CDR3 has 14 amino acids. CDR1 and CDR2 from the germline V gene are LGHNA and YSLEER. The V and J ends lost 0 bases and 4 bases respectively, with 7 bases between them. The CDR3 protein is CASSQDTRNQPQHF. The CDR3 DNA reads TGCGCCAGCAGCCAAGATACTAGGAATCAGCCCCAGCATTTT.

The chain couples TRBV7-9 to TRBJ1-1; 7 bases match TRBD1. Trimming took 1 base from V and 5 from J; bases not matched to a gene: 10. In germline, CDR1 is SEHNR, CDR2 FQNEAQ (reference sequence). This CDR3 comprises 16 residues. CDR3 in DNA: TGTGCCAGCAGCTTAGATGAATGGGGACAGCAAACTGAAGCTTTCTTT. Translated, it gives CASSLDEWGQQTEAFF.

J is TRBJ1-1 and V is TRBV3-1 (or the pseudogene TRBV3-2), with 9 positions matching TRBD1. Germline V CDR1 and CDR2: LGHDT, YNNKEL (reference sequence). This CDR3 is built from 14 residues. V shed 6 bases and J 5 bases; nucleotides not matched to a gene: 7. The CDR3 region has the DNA TGTGCCAGCAGTATCCGGGACAGGGAGACTGAAGCTTTCTTT. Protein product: CASSIRDRETEAFF.

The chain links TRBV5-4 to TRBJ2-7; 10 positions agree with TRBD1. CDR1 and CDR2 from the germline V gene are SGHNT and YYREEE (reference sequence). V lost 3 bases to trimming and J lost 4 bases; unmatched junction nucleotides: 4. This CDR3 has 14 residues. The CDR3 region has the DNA TGTGCCAGCAGCTCCAGGGACAGGGGTTACGAGCAGTACTTC. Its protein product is CASSSRDRGYEQYF.

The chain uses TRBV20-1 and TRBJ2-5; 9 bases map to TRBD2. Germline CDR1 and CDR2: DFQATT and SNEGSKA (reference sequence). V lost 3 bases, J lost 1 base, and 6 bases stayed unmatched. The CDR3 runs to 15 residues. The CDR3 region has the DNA TGCAGTGCTAGTAGAGCGGGAGGCTCCCAAGAGACCCAGTACTTC. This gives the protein CSASRAGGSQETQYF.

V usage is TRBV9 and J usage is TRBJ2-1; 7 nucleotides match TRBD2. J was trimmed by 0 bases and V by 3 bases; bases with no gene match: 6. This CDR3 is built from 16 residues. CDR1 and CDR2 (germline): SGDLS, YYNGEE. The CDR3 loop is CASSEGGGSSYNEQFF. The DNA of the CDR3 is TGTGCCAGCAGCGAGGGCGGGGGAAGCTCCTACAATGAGCAGTTCTTC.

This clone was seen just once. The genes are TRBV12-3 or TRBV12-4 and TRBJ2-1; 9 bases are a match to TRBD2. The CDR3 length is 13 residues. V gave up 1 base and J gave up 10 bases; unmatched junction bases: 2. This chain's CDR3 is CASSLVLAGEQFF. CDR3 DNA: TGTGCCAGCAGTTTAGTTCTAGCGGGAGAGCAGTTCTTC.

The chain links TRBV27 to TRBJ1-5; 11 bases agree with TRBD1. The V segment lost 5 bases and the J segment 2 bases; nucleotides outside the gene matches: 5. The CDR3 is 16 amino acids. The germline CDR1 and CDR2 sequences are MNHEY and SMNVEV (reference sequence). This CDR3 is CASSGDRGFGNQPQHF. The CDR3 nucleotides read TGTGCCAGCAGTGGGGACAGGGGGTTTGGCAATCAGCCCCAGCATTTT.

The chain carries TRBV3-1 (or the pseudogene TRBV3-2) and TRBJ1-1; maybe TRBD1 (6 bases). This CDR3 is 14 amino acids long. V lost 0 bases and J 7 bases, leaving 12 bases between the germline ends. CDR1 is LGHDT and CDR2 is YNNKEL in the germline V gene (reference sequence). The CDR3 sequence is CASSQEGGSIEAFF. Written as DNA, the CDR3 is TGTGCCAGCAGCCAAGAAGGGGGATCAATTGAAGCTTTCTTT.

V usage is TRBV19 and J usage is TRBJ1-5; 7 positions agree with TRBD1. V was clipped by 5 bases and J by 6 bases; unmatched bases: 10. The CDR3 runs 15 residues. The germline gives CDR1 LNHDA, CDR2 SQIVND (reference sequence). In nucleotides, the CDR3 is TGTGCCAGTAGTGAGGAAAACAGGGGCGGTCAGCCCCAGCATTTT. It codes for CASSEENRGGQPQHF. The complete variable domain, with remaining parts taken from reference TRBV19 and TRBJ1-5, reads DGGITQSPKYLFRKEGQNVTLSCEQNLNHDAMYWYRQDPGQGLRLIYYSQIVNDFQKGDIAEGYSVSREKKESFPLTVTSAQKNPTAFYLCASSEENRGGQPQHFGDGTRLSIL.

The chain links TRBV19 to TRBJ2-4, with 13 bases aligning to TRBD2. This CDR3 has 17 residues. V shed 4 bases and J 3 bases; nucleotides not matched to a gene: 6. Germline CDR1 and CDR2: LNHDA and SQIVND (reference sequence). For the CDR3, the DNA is TGTGCCAGTAGTAGAGGACTAGCGGGAGTTGGCAAAAACATTCAGTACTTC. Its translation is CASSRGLAGVGKNIQYF.

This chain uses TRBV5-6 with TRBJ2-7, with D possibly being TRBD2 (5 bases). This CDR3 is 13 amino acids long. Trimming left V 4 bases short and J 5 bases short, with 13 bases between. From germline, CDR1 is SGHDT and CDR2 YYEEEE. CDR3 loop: CASSPRGIHEQYF. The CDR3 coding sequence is TGTGCCAGCAGCCCCCGGGGAATCCACGAGCAGTACTTC.

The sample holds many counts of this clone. CDR3 in DNA: TGTGCCATCAGTTCGGGACTAGCGGGAGCCGGCGGGGAGCTGTTTTTT. Its protein product is CAISSGLAGAGGELFF. This chain links TRBV10-3 with TRBJ2-2; 14 bases are a match to TRBD2. The CDR3 spans 16 residues. CDR1 and CDR2 (germline): ENHRY, SYGVKD. V dropped 5 bases and J dropped 7; count of bases not matched to a gene: 6.

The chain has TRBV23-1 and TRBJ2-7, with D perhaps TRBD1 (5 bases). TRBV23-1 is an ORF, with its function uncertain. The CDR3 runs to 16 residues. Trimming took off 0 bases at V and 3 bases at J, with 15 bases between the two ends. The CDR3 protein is CASSQSRMGRFYEQYF. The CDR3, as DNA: TGCGCCAGCAGTCAATCGCGTATGGGGCGGTTCTACGAGCAGTACTTC.

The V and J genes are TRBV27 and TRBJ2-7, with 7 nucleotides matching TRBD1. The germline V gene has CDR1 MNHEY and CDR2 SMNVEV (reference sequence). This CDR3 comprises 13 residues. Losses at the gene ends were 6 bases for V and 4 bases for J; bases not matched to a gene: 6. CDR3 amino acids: CASSLGQNYEQYF. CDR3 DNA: TGTGCCAGCAGCCTGGGACAGAATTACGAGCAGTACTTC.

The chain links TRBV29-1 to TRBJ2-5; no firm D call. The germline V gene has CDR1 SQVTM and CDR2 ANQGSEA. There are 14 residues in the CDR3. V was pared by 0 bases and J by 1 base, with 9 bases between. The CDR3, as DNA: TGCAGCGTTGAAGATGTGTCAGGCCAAGAGACCCAGTACTTC. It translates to CSVEDVSGQETQYF.

The CDR3 DNA reads TGTGCCAGCAGCCGGGACAGGGCTTCCTATAATTCACCCCTCCACTTT. It translates to CASSRDRASYNSPLHF. V usage is TRBV27 and J usage is TRBJ1-6, with TRBD1 identical over 9 bases. The CDR3 is made up of 16 amino acids. The germline V gene encodes CDR1 MNHEY and CDR2 SMNVEV (reference sequence). Trimming at V came to 6 bases and at J to 1 base, leaving 4 bases not matched to a gene.

DNA for the CDR3: TGTGCCAGCAGCTTATCCGGACAGGGGGAGACCCAGTACTTC. This codes for CASSLSGQGETQYF. The chain couples TRBV7-3 to TRBJ2-5; 9 positions match TRBD1. CDR1 is SGHTA, CDR2 FQGTGA, per germline. V dropped 2 bases and J dropped 5; count of bases not matched to a gene: 3. The CDR3 spans 14 residues.

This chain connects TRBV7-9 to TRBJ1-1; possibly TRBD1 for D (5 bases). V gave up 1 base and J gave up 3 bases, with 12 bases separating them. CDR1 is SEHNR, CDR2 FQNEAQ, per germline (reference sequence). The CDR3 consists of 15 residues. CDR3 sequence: CASSLVPREDTEAFF. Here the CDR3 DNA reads TGTGCCAGCAGCTTAGTACCCAGGGAAGACACTGAAGCTTTCTTT.

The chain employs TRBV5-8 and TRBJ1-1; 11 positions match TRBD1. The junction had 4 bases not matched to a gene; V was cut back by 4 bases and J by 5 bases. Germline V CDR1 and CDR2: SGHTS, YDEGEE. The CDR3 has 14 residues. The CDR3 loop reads CASSSGTGGTEAFF. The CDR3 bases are TGTGCCAGCAGCAGCGGGACAGGGGGGACTGAAGCTTTCTTT.

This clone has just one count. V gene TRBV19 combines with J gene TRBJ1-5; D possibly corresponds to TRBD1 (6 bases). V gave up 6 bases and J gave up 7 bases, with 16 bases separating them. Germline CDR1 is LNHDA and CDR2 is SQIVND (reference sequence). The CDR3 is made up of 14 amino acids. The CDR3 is CASRVQGSGQPQHF. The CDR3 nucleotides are TGTGCCAGTAGAGTCCAGGGGTCTGGACAGCCCCAGCATTTT.

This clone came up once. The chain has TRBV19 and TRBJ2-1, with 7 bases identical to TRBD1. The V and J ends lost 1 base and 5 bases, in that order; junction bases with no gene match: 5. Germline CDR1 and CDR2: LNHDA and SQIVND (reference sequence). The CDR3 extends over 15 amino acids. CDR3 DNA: TGTGCCAGTAGTATAGTCCAGGGGGTCCACAATGAGCAGTTCTTC. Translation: CASSIVQGVHNEQFF. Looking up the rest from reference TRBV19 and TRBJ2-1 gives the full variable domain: DGGITQSPKYLFRKEGQNVTLSCEQNLNHDAMYWYRQDPGQGLRLIYYSQIVNDFQKGDIAEGYSVSREKKESFPLTVTSAQKNPTAFYLCASSIVQGVHNEQFFGPGTRLTVL.

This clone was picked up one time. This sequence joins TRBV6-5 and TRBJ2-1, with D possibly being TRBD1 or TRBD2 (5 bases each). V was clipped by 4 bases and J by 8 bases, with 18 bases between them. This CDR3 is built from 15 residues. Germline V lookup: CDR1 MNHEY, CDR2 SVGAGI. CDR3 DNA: TGTGCCAGCAGTTTGCAGACGGGGCCGTTGGATGAGCAGTTCTTC. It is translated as CASSLQTGPLDEQFF.

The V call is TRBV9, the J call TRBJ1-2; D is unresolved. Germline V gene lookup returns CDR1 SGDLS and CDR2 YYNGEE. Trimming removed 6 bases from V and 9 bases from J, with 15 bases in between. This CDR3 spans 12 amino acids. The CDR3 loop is CASTYHPDSYTF. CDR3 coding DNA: TGTGCCAGCACCTACCACCCCGACAGCTACACCTTC.

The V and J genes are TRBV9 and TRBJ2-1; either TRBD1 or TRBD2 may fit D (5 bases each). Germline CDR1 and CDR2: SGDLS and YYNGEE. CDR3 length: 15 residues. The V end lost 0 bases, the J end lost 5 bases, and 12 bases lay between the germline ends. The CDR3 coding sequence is TGTGCCAGCAGCGTAGGCGGTGGGGGAAACAATGAGCAGTTCTTC. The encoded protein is CASSVGGGGNNEQFF. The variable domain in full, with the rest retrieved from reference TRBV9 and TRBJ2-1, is DSGVTQTPKHLITATGQRVTLRCSPRSGDLSVYWYQQSLDQGLQFLIQYYNGEERAKGNILERFSAQQFPDLHSELNLSSLELGDSALYFCASSVGGGGNNEQFFGPGTRLTVL.